This T cell receptor beta chain appears in the sequencing data of a study of T cell responses to AZD1222 COVID-19 vaccine. Trimming cost V 6 bases and J 1 base, with 16 bases left between them. Germline V gene lookup returns CDR1 KGHSH and CDR2 LQKENI. The CDR3 has 15 residues. The assay was immunoSEQ multiplex PCR, and TCRdb's table has in-frame clones only and misses some. The sample lists around 100,000 clones, around 91% seen once, with around a sixth in the top ten. Study-wide results and limits: Elevations in Spike-specific TCR breadth and depth followed administration of two AZD1222 doses. Baseline seropositivity characterized only a handful of AZD1222 recipients. A mostly white British donor set with more females was recruited, and clonal diversity was possibly underestimated. Among vaccine-associated CD4 TCRs, coverage spanned spike, with dominance at 160-218 and 743-854.

Remarks on this clone: The antigen remains unidentified.

The V call is TRBV18, the J call TRBJ2-7, with D tentatively TRBD1 (5 bases). The TCR originated in an adult in good health. The sample was peripheral blood, taken on day 0 of AZD1222 vaccination. CDR3 region: CASSPGLSSSYEQYF. The CDR3 DNA sequence: TGTGCCAGCTCCCCAGGGCTCTCGAGTTCCTACGAGCAGTACTTC. Full variable domain (remainder filled in from reference TRBV18 and TRBJ2-7): NAGVMQNPRHLVRRRGQEARLRCSPMKGHSHVYWYRQLPEEGLKFMVYLQKENIIDESGMPKERFSAEFPKEGPSILRIQQVVRGDSAAYFCASSPGLSSSYEQYFGPGTRLTVT.